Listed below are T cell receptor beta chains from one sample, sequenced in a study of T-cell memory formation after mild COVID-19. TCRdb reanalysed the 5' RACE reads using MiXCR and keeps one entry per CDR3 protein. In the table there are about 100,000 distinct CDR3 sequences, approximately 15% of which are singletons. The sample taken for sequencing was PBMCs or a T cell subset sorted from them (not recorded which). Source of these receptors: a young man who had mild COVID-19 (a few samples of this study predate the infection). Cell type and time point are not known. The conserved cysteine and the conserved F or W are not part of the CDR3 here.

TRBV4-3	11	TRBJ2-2	ASSQGEVGELF
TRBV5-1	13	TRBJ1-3	ASSLDAGSGNTIY
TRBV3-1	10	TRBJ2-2	ASRDAPGELF
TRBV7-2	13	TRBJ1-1	ASSRLTGLNTEAF
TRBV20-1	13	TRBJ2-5	SARERTPDQETQY
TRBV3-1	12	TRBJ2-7	ASSQAVGAYEQY
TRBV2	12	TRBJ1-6	ASSGTGGYSPLH
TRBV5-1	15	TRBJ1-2	ASSLVQTPYSNYGYT
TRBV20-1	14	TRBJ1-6	SARDVQGSYNSPLH
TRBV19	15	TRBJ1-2	ASSSIRDSFVNYGYT
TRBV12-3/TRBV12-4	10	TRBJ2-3	ASSPGTDTQY
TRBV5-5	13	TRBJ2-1	ASSLEGVTYNEQF
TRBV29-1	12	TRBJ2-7	SAQGGDRGAEQY
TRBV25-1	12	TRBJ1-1	ASASTVRNTEAF
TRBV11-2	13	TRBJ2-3	ASRPQTGGIDTQY
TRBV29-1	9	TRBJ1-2	SVGLPEGYT